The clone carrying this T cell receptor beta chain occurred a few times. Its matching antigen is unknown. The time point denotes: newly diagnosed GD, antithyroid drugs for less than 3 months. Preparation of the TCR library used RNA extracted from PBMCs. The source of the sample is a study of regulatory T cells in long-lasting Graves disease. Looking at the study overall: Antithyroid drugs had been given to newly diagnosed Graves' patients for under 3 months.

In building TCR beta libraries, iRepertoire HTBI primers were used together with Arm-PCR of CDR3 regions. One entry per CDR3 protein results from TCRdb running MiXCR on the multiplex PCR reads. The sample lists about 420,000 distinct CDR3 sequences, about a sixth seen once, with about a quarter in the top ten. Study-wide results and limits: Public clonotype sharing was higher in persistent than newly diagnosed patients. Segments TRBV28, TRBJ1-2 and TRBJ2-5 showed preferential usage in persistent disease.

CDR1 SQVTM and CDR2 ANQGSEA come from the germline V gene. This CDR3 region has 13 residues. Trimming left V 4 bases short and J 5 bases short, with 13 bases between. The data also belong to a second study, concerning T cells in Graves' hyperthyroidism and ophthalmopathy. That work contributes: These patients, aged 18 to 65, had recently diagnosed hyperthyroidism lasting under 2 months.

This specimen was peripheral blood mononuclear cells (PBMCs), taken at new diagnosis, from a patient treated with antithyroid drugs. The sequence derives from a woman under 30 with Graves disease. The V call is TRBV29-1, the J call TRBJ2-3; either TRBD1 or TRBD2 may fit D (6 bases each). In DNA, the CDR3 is TGCAGCGTTGGGAGGGGACAAGGAGATACGCAGTATTTT. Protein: CSVGRGQGDTQYF.